Presented here are 12 T cell receptor beta chains from one specimen sequenced in a study of cytomegalovirus exposure and HLA in healthy donors. With 60 Vbeta and 13 Jbeta primers, the PCR was carried out. Libraries were prepared by immunoSEQ multiplex PCR; TCRdb keeps only in-frame clonotypes and omits some of them. The data show roughly 190,000 clones, over 65% seen once. The sample taken for sequencing was PBMCs. Receptors originate from a woman aged 25 to 39 in good health and CMV-seronegative.

The gene calls are TRBV7-2 and TRBJ1-3, with TRBD1 identical over 7 bases. With 8 bases clipped from V and 2 bases from J, the junction kept 6 bases outside the gene matches. The CDR3 consists of 14 residues. Germline loops: CDR1 SGHTA, CDR2 FQGNSA. The DNA of the CDR3 is TGTGCCAGCCGACAGGGAATAGCTGGAAACACCATATATTTT. Its translation: CASRQGIAGNTIYF.

The J gene is TRBJ1-2, the V gene TRBV15, with D possibly matching TRBD1 (6 bases). Germline V gene sequence: CDR1 LNHNV, CDR2 YYDKDF (reference sequence). The length of the CDR3 is 16 residues. V was cut by 2 bases and J by 1 base, with 14 bases left in between. The CDR3 region has the DNA TGTGCCACCAGCAGATCCAGGACAGTCCGTAACTATGGCTACACCTTC. The encoded protein is CATSRSRTVRNYGYTF.

The CDR3: CASSYRGDTEAFF. As DNA, the CDR3 is TGTGCCAGCAGCTACAGGGGTGATACTGAAGCTTTCTTT. The chain combines TRBV27 with TRBJ1-1; 7 bases line up with TRBD1. CDR1 MNHEY and CDR2 SMNVEV come from the germline V gene (reference sequence). This CDR3 region has 13 residues. J gave up 5 bases and V 6 bases, and 6 bases lay outside the gene matches.

Here the CDR3 DNA reads TGTGCCAGCAGCCCGGAGGGGGCTGGATCCTACGAGCAGTACTTC. Translation: CASSPEGAGSYEQYF. This chain uses TRBV5-8 with TRBJ2-7, with D tentatively TRBD1 (7 bases). Germline-derived CDR1 and CDR2 are SGHTS and YDEGEE. V lost 4 bases to trimming and J lost 1 base, with 15 bases between them. The CDR3 is 15 amino acids.

The rearrangement uses TRBV9 and TRBJ2-7; TRBD1 agrees at 8 bases. V shed 6 bases, J shed 5 bases, and the junction held 25 bases outside the gene matches. The CDR3 totals 19 residues. Germline CDR1 is SGDLS and CDR2 is YYNGEE. The CDR3 coding sequence is TGTGCCAGCATCCAAAGACGACAGGGGCTCCTAAGCTGCGTCCACGAGCAGTACTTC. The encoded protein is CASIQRRQGLLSCVHEQYF. The variable domain in full, with the rest retrieved from reference TRBV9 and TRBJ2-7, is DSGVTQTPKHLITATGQRVTLRCSPRSGDLSVYWYQQSLDQGLQFLIQYYNGEERAKGNILERFSAQQFPDLHSELNLSSLELGDSALYFCASIQRRQGLLSCVHEQYFGPGTRLTVT.

This clone appeared once. The chain is built from TRBV19 and TRBJ2-3; 15 bases align to TRBD2. The CDR3 contains 20 residues. The germline V gene has CDR1 LNHDA and CDR2 SQIVND (reference sequence). Trimming took 5 bases from V and 1 from J; bases not matched to a gene: 13. The CDR3 here is CASSQQGTSGGWGGTDTQYF. In DNA form, the CDR3 reads TGTGCCAGTAGTCAACAAGGGACTAGCGGGGGGTGGGGTGGCACAGATACGCAGTATTTT.

This chain uses TRBV4-1 with TRBJ2-1; 9 positions agree with TRBD2. Germline-derived CDR1 and CDR2 are MGHRA and YSYEKL. With V trimmed by 4 bases and J by 1 base, 2 bases remained unmatched. The CDR3 runs 15 residues. The CDR3 protein is CASSPSGRSYNEQFF. CDR3 DNA sequence: TGCGCCAGCAGCCCCAGCGGGAGGTCCTACAATGAGCAGTTCTTC.

The chain recombines TRBV7-9 with TRBJ2-5, with a possible D match to TRBD1 (6 bases). V gave up 5 bases and J gave up 5 bases, with 12 bases separating them. CDR1 is SEHNR and CDR2 is FQNEAQ in the germline V gene (reference sequence). The CDR3 is 13 amino acids. Here the CDR3 DNA reads TGTGCCAGCAGCCCCCTAGACAGGGAGACCCAGTACTTC. Encoded protein: CASSPLDRETQYF.

This clone was picked up one time. The chain joins TRBV5-4 to TRBJ1-2; 7 bases fit TRBD1. CDR1 and CDR2 from the germline V gene are SGHNT and YYREEE (reference sequence). The CDR3 loop spans 13 amino acids. J was trimmed by 4 bases and V by 3 bases; bases with no gene match: 3. CDR3 bases: TGTGCCAGCAGCTCTACAGGGGCCTATGGCTACACCTTC. It translates to CASSSTGAYGYTF.

The V call is TRBV2, the J call TRBJ2-1; TRBD2 matches at 11 bases. Germline V gene data show CDR1 as SNHLY and CDR2 as FYNNEI. V dropped 10 bases and J dropped 5; count of bases not matched to a gene: 19. There are 18 residues in the CDR3. CDR3 region: CATQRVLAGAFLDNEQFF. Here the CDR3 DNA reads TGTGCCACTCAGCGAGTACTAGCGGGGGCCTTTCTGGACAATGAGCAGTTCTTC.

This clone was detected once. J is TRBJ2-1 and V is TRBV5-1; D call uncertain. The CDR3 has 14 amino acids. The germline V gene has CDR1 SGHRS and CDR2 YFSETQ. The V end was cut by 4 bases, the J end by 10 bases, with 18 bases between. The CDR3 region has the DNA TGCGCCAGCAGCCCAAGTGGGTCCGGGTGCGAGCAGTTCTTC. Encoded protein: CASSPSGSGCEQFF.

The chain couples TRBV4-3 to TRBJ1-2; 8 nucleotides agree with TRBD1. This CDR3 has 16 amino acids. Germline CDR1 and CDR2: LGHNA and YSLEER. The trim removed 4 bases at V and 3 bases at J, leaving 10 bases unmatched. CDR3 residues: CASSPTGQGTYYGYTF. The CDR3 DNA sequence: TGCGCCAGCAGCCCCACTGGACAGGGCACCTACTATGGCTACACCTTC.